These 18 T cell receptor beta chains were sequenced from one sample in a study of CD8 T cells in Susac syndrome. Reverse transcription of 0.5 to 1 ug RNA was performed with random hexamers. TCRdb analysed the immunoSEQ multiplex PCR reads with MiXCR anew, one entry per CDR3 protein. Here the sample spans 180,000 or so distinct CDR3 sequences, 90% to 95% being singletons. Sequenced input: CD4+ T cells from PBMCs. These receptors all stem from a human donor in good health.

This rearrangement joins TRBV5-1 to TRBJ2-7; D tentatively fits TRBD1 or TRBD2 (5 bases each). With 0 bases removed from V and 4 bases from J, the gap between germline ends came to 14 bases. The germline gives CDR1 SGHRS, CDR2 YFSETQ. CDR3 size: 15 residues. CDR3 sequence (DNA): TGCGCCAGCAGCTTGGGGGACGTAGGTACTTACGAGCAGTACGTC. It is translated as CASSLGDVGTYEQYV.

The chain's CDR3 is CSVGEPERVGANVLTF. CDR3 in DNA: TGCAGCGTTGGAGAACCGGAAAGGGTTGGGGCCAACGTCCTGACTTTC. The gene calls are TRBV29-1 and TRBJ2-6; D is uncertain. CDR3 length: 16 residues. Trimming pared 4 bases from V and 3 bases from J, leaving 16 bases between. CDR1 and CDR2 from the germline V gene are SQVTM and ANQGSEA.

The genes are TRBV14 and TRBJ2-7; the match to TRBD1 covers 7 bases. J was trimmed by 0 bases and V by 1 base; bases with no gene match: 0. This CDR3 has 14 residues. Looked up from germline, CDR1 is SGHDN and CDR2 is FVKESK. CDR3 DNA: TGTGCCAGCAGCCAAGGGACAGGCTCCTACGAGCAGTACGTC. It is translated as CASSQGTGSYEQYV.

The CDR3 region is CATSGSGWDPETQYF. As DNA, the CDR3 is TGTGCCACCAGTGGAAGCGGATGGGACCCTGAGACCCAGTACTTC. This chain links TRBV24-1 with TRBJ2-5, with D perhaps TRBD1 or TRBD2 (5 bases each). This CDR3 has 15 residues. Trimming took 5 bases from V and 5 from J, leaving 17 bases between them. Germline CDR1 KGHDR, CDR2 SFDVKD.

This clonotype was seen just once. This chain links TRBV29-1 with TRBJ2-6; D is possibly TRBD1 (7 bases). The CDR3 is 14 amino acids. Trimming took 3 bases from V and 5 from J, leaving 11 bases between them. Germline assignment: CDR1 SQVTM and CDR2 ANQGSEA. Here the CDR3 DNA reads TGCAGCGTTGAGGAGGGGGCGCGGGCCAACGTCCTGACTTTC. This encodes CSVEEGARANVLTF.

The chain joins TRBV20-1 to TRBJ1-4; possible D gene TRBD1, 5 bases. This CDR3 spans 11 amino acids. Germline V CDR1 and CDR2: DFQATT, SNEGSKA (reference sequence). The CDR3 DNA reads TGCAGCCCTCGGGGCGTCGAAAAACTGTTTTTT. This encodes CSPRGVEKLFF.

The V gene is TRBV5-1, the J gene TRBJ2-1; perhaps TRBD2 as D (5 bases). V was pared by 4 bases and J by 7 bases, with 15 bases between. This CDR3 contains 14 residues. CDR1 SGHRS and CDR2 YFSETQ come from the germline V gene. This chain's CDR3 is CASSPVLATNEQFF. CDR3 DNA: TGCGCCAGCAGCCCGGTCCTAGCTACGAATGAGCAGTTCTTC.

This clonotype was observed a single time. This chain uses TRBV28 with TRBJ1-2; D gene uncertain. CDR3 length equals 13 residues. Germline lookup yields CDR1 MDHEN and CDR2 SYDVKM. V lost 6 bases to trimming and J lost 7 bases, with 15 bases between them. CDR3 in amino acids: CASSSFGHSGYTF. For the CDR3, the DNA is TGTGCCAGCAGCTCCTTTGGGCACAGTGGCTACACCTTC.

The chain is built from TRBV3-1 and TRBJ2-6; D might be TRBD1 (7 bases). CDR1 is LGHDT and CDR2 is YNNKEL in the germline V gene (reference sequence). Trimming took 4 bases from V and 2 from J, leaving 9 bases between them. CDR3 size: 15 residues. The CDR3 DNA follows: TGTGCCAGCAGCCGCAGGGGGGCTGGGGCCAACGTCCTGACTTTC. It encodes CASSRRGAGANVLTF. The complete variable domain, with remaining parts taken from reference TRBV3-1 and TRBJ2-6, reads DTAVSQTPKYLVTQMGNDKSIKCEQNLGHDTMYWYKQDSKKFLKIMFSYNNKELIINETVPNRFSPKSPDKAHLNLHINSLELGDSAVYFCASSRRGAGANVLTFGAGSRLTVL.

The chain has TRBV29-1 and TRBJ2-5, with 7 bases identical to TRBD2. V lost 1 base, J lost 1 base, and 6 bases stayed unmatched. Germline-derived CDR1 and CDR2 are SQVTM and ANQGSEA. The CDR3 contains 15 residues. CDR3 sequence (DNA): TGCAGCGTTGAAGGGGGGGGGAGATTCCAAGAGACCCAGTACTTC. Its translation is CSVEGGGRFQETQYF.

CDR3 protein: CASSSTGGMETQYF. The DNA for the CDR3 is TGTGCCAGCAGTTCGACAGGGGGCATGGAGACCCAGTACTTC. This chain connects TRBV27 to TRBJ2-5, with 10 bases matching TRBD1. The ends lost 4 bases at V and 5 bases at J; junction bases unmatched: 4. From germline, CDR1 is MNHEY and CDR2 SMNVEV (reference sequence). This CDR3 contains 14 residues.

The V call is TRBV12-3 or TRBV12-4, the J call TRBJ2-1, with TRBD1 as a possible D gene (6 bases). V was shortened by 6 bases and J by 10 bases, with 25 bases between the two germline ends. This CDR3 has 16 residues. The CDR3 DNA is TGTGCCAGCAGCCTCCTCGGCCAACTAGGGGGAAGAGAGCAGTTCTTC. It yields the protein CASSLLGQLGGREQFF.

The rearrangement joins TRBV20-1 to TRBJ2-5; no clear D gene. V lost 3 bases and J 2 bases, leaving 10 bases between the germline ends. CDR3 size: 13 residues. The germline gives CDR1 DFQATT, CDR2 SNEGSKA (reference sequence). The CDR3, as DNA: TGCAGTGCTAGGGTAGGGCAGCAAGAGACCCAGTACTTC. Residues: CSARVGQQETQYF.

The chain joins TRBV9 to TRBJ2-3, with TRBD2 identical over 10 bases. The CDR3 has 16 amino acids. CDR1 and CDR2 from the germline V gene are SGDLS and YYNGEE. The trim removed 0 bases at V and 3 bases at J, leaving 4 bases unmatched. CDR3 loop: CASSVAASGGTDTQYF. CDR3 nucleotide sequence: TGTGCCAGCAGCGTAGCGGCTAGCGGGGGAACAGATACGCAGTATTTT.

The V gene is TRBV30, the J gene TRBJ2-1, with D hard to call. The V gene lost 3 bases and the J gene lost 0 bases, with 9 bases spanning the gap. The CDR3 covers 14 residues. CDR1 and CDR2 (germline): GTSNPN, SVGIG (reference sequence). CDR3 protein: CAWRGVSSYNEQFF. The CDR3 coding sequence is TGTGCCTGGAGGGGCGTAAGCTCCTACAATGAGCAGTTCTTC.

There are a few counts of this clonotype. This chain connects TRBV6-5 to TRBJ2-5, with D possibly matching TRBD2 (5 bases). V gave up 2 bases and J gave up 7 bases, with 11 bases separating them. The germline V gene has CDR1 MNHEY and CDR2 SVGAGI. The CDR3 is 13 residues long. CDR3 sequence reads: CASSYGGGVTQYF. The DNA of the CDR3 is TGTGCCAGCAGTTACGGTGGAGGTGTGACCCAGTACTTC.

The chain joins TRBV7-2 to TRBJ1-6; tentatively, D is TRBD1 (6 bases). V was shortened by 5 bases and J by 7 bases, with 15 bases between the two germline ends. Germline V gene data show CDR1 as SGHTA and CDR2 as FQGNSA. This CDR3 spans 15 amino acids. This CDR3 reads CASSPDSARNSPLHF. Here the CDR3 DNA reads TGTGCCAGCAGCCCGGACAGTGCCCGAAATTCACCCCTCCACTTT.

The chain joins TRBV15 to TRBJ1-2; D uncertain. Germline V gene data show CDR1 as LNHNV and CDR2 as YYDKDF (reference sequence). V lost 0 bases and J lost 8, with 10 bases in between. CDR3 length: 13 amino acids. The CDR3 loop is CATSRDFAGGYTF. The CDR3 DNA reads TGTGCCACCAGCAGAGATTTTGCGGGGGGCTACACCTTC. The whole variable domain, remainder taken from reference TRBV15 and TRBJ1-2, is DAMVIQNPRYQVTQFGKPVTLSCSQTLNHNVMYWYQQKSSQAPKLLFHYYDKDFNNEADTPDNFQSRRPNTSFCFLDIRSPGLGDTAMYLCATSRDFAGGYTFGSGTRLTVV.